Shown below are 32 T cell receptor beta chains from a single sample sequenced in a study of CD8 T cells in Susac syndrome. When the RNA was reverse transcribed, random hexamers were used with an input of roughly 0.5 to 1 ug. TCRdb re-analysed the immunoSEQ multiplex PCR reads in MiXCR, keeping a single row per CDR3 protein. In the table there are a few hundred thousand distinct CDR3 sequences, around nine tenths of which are singletons. Sequencing was performed on CD8+ T cells from PBMCs. These TCRs come from a human donor with multiple sclerosis.

The rearrangement joins TRBV5-4 to TRBJ2-1; no clear D gene. Germline assignment: CDR1 SGHNT and CDR2 YYREEE (reference sequence). This CDR3 is 15 amino acids long. Trimming pared 1 base from V and 0 bases from J, leaving 8 bases between. The CDR3 DNA follows: TGTGCCAGCAGCTTGAAGCTGAGCTCCTACAATGAGCAGTTCTTC. It codes for CASSLKLSSYNEQFF.

This sequence joins TRBV3-1 and TRBJ2-5; 12 nucleotides align to TRBD2. The V segment lost 0 bases and the J segment 1 base; nucleotides outside the gene matches: 3. Germline V gene lookup returns CDR1 LGHDT and CDR2 YNNKEL (reference sequence). CDR3 size: 17 residues. The CDR3 bases are TGTGCCAGCAGCCAAGAACTAGCGGGGGGTACCCAAGAGACCCAGTACTTC. It is translated as CASSQELAGGTQETQYF.

The chain has TRBV10-3 and TRBJ1-2; 8 positions match TRBD1. The germline CDR1 and CDR2 sequences are ENHRY and SYGVKD. After removal of 2 bases from V and 10 bases from J, the junction contained 3 bases not matched to a gene. The CDR3 spans 12 residues. CDR3 DNA: TGTGCCATCAGTGAGGGACAGGGAGACTACACCTTC. Its protein product is CAISEGQGDYTF.

V usage is TRBV5-1 and J usage is TRBJ2-7; 7 nucleotides agree with TRBD2. The germline gives CDR1 SGHRS, CDR2 YFSETQ. The CDR3 covers 11 residues. The V and J ends lost 7 bases and 5 bases, in that order; junction bases with no gene match: 3. CDR3: CASGEGNEQYF. The CDR3 nucleotides are TGCGCCAGCGGGGAGGGGAACGAGCAGTACTTC.

The chain uses TRBV3-1 and TRBJ2-3; D not certain. Trimming removed 0 bases from V and 5 bases from J, with 9 bases in between. The germline CDR1 and CDR2 sequences are LGHDT and YNNKEL (reference sequence). This CDR3 is built from 14 residues. The CDR3 is CASSQDGQQDTQYF. The CDR3 DNA follows: TGTGCCAGCAGCCAAGATGGCCAGCAAGATACGCAGTATTTT.

The rearrangement links TRBV29-1 to TRBJ2-7, with D possibly called TRBD1 or TRBD2 (6 bases each). The CDR3 is made up of 14 amino acids. Germline V gene lookup returns CDR1 SQVTM and CDR2 ANQGSEA. V lost 6 bases to trimming and J lost 3 bases, with 18 bases between them. The CDR3 DNA is TGCAGCGTCTTACAAGGGGGGCTAAACTACGAGCAGTACTTC. It yields the protein CSVLQGGLNYEQYF.

This clonotype has a single count. CDR3 residues: CASNPGQGDYEQYF. In DNA form, the CDR3 reads TGTGCCAGCAACCCGGGACAGGGAGACTACGAGCAGTACTTC. The chain recombines TRBV11-3 with TRBJ2-7; 9 nucleotides line up with TRBD1. The J segment lost 3 bases and the V segment lost 7 bases, leaving 7 bases of the junction unmatched. The germline gives CDR1 SGHNT, CDR2 YENEEA. The CDR3 extends over 14 amino acids.

The rearrangement uses TRBV19 and TRBJ1-5; 9 positions agree with TRBD1. After removal of 6 bases from V and 7 bases from J, the junction contained 7 bases not matched to a gene. Germline V CDR1 and CDR2: LNHDA, SQIVND (reference sequence). This CDR3 contains 14 residues. DNA of the CDR3: TGTGCCAGTAGGACCGGGACAGGGCTGCAGCCCCAGCATTTT. It yields the protein CASRTGTGLQPQHF.

This rearrangement joins TRBV27 to TRBJ2-1; 10 nucleotides line up with TRBD2. Germline-derived CDR1 and CDR2 are MNHEY and SMNVEV (reference sequence). This CDR3 spans 14 amino acids. The J segment lost 9 bases and the V segment lost 4 bases, leaving 6 bases of the junction unmatched. DNA for the CDR3: TGTGCCAGCAGTTGGAGCGGGAGGGCCAGTGAGCAGTTCTTC. Its protein is CASSWSGRASEQFF.

The gene calls are TRBV3-1 and TRBJ1-4; D uncertain. V was pared by 4 bases and J by 0 bases, with 6 bases between. The CDR3 is 14 amino acids. Germline V gives CDR1 LGHDT, CDR2 YNNKEL (reference sequence). CDR3: CASSLEATNEKLFF. The CDR3 DNA reads as TGTGCCAGCAGCCTGGAGGCAACTAATGAAAAACTGTTTTTT.

The CDR3 DNA is TGTGCCAGCAGTGAAAGTGGTCGGGGGAGCCGTTACGAGCAGTACTTC. Translated: CASSESGRGSRYEQYF. The chain joins TRBV2 to TRBJ2-7; D might be TRBD2 (6 bases). The CDR3 has 16 amino acids. V shed 2 bases and J shed 4 bases, with 18 bases lying between them. The V gene's germline CDR1 is SNHLY and CDR2 FYNNEI. Using reference TRBV2 and TRBJ2-7 for the parts outside the CDR3, the full variable domain is EPEVTQTPSHQVTQMGQEVILRCVPISNHLYFYWYRQILGQKVEFLVSFYNNEISEKSEIFDDQFSVERPDGSNFTLKIRSTKLEDSAMYFCASSESGRGSRYEQYFGPGTRLTVT.

This clonotype was picked up one time. This chain uses TRBV7-9 with TRBJ2-7; no reliable D call. Germline CDR1 reads SEHNR; CDR2 reads FQNEAQ (reference sequence). The CDR3 spans 15 residues. Trimming removed 5 bases from V and 3 bases from J, with 17 bases in between. The CDR3 protein is CASSPTPAPGYEQYF. CDR3 DNA sequence: TGTGCCAGCAGCCCCACCCCCGCTCCGGGCTACGAGCAGTACTTC. Using reference TRBV7-9 and TRBJ2-7 for the parts outside the CDR3, the full variable domain is DTGVSQNPRHKITKRGQNVTFRCDPISEHNRLYWYRQTLGQGPEFLTYFQNEAQLEKSRLLSDRFSAERPKGSFSTLEIQRTEQGDSAMYLCASSPTPAPGYEQYFGPGTRLTVT.

The chain combines TRBV6-2 or TRBV6-3 with TRBJ2-1; 9 bases line up with TRBD1. V dropped 6 bases and J dropped 5; count of bases not matched to a gene: 2. Per germline, CDR1 MNHEY and CDR2 SVGEGT. The CDR3 is 13 residues long. The CDR3 reads CASRGTGHNEQFF. The DNA of the CDR3 is TGTGCCAGCAGGGGGACAGGGCACAATGAGCAGTTCTTC.

CDR3 amino acids: CASSISGNEQFF. The DNA of the CDR3 is TGTGCCAGCAGCATTAGCGGGAATGAGCAGTTCTTC. The chain combines TRBV6-6 with TRBJ2-1; TRBD2 matches at 7 bases. The CDR3 is made up of 12 amino acids. V lost 6 bases to trimming and J lost 7 bases; unmatched junction nucleotides: 3. CDR1 and CDR2 (germline): MNHNY, SVGAGI (reference sequence).

V usage is TRBV6-2 or TRBV6-3 and J usage is TRBJ2-1; D uncertain. The V gene lost 6 bases and the J gene lost 7 bases, with 13 bases spanning the gap. The CDR3 contains 13 residues. Germline values: CDR1 MNHEY, CDR2 SVGEGT. CDR3 residues: CASSHNLNNEQFF. For the CDR3, the DNA is TGTGCCAGCAGCCACAACTTGAATAATGAGCAGTTCTTC.

The V and J genes are TRBV6-6 and TRBJ2-5; TRBD2 matches at 9 bases. Germline trimming cut 8 bases from V and 5 bases from J; bases unmatched to any gene: 6. This CDR3 contains 13 residues. CDR1 is MNHNY and CDR2 is SVGAGI in the germline V gene (reference sequence). The CDR3 loop is CASWLAGYETQYF. The CDR3, as DNA: TGTGCCAGCTGGCTAGCGGGATACGAGACCCAGTACTTC.

The chain couples TRBV5-6 to TRBJ1-2; D is unclear. This CDR3 has 14 amino acids. V was clipped by 2 bases and J by 2 bases, with 10 bases between them. The V gene's germline CDR1 is SGHDT and CDR2 YYEEEE. The CDR3 nucleotides read TGTGCCAGCAGCTTCGCCACAGCAAACTATGGCTACACCTTC. Protein sequence: CASSFATANYGYTF.

This clonotype has only a few counts. The DNA of the CDR3 is TGTGCCAGCAGTTTGGCAGGGGTAACTGAAGCTTTCTTT. This codes for CASSLAGVTEAFF. J is TRBJ1-1 and V is TRBV27, with a tentative D call TRBD1 (6 bases). The CDR3 is 13 amino acids. CDR1 and CDR2 (germline): MNHEY, SMNVEV (reference sequence). V was cut by 3 bases and J by 5 bases, with 10 bases left in between.

This clonotype appeared a single time. V is TRBV25-1 and J is TRBJ2-1; possibly TRBD1 for D (6 bases). The germline V gene encodes CDR1 MGHDK and CDR2 SYGVNS. Trimming pared 3 bases from V and 8 bases from J, leaving 11 bases between. The CDR3 is 13 amino acids. The CDR3 loop is CASSDPTGYEQFF. The CDR3 DNA follows: TGTGCCAGCAGTGACCCTACAGGGTATGAGCAGTTCTTC.

The chain uses TRBV5-6 and TRBJ1-2; no definite D call. V lost 0 bases and J 8 bases, leaving 14 bases between the germline ends. Germline loops: CDR1 SGHDT, CDR2 YYEEEE. The CDR3 is made up of 14 amino acids. CDR3 residues: CASSLAGVSVGYTF. DNA of the CDR3: TGTGCCAGCAGCTTGGCTGGTGTATCGGTCGGCTACACCTTC.

The chain carries TRBV7-9 and TRBJ2-1; D uncertain. Trimming stripped 3 bases from V and 4 bases from J, with 10 bases between. The CDR3 runs to 14 residues. Germline assignment: CDR1 SEHNR and CDR2 FQNEAQ (reference sequence). CDR3 sequence (DNA): TGTGCCAGCAGCTTGGAAGACGGATACAATGAGCAGTTCTTC. Its protein product is CASSLEDGYNEQFF.

The chain uses TRBV7-9 and TRBJ1-1; no clear D. The V end was cut by 5 bases, the J end by 5 bases, with 12 bases between. The CDR3 runs to 13 residues. Germline V CDR1 and CDR2: SEHNR, FQNEAQ (reference sequence). CDR3 region: CASSPSLRTEAFF. The CDR3 DNA reads TGTGCCAGCAGCCCCTCCCTGCGGACTGAAGCTTTCTTT.

This chain connects TRBV19 to TRBJ1-2; D not resolved. Trimming shortened V by 6 bases and J by 2 bases, and 13 bases separated the two germline ends. Germline V gene data show CDR1 as LNHDA and CDR2 as SQIVND (reference sequence). The CDR3 runs 14 residues. CDR3 nucleotides: TGTGCCAGTAGCCCTAATATGGGGAACTATGGCTACACCTTC. Its protein product is CASSPNMGNYGYTF.

The chain couples TRBV29-1 to TRBJ2-7, with TRBD1 identical over 9 bases. After removal of 3 bases from V and 3 bases from J, the junction contained 3 bases not matched to a gene. Germline CDR1 SQVTM, CDR2 ANQGSEA. CDR3 size: 13 residues. CDR3 protein: CSVETGGFYEQYF. CDR3 sequence (DNA): TGCAGCGTTGAGACAGGGGGGTTCTACGAGCAGTACTTC.

The V call is TRBV5-8, the J call TRBJ1-5; D remains ambiguous. Germline assignment: CDR1 SGHTS and CDR2 YDEGEE. The CDR3 runs to 15 residues. V lost 7 bases to trimming and J lost 2 bases, with 16 bases between them. The CDR3 loop is CASGGLPWGNQPQHF. CDR3 nucleotides: TGTGCCAGCGGAGGCCTGCCCTGGGGCAATCAGCCCCAGCATTTT.

The chain carries TRBV27 and TRBJ1-2; D is undetermined. CDR1 and CDR2 from the germline V gene are MNHEY and SMNVEV (reference sequence). Trimming took off 6 bases at V and 8 bases at J, with 13 bases between the two ends. CDR3 length: 12 amino acids. The chain's CDR3 is CASRLGREGYTF. In nucleotides, the CDR3 is TGTGCCAGCAGGCTGGGCAGAGAGGGCTACACCTTC.

The chain has TRBV12-3 or TRBV12-4 and TRBJ1-1, with unresolved D. Trimming took off 6 bases at V and 0 bases at J, with 17 bases between the two ends. The CDR3 length is 16 residues. The CDR3 spells CASSPPSVKMNTEAFF. In nucleotides, the CDR3 is TGTGCCAGCAGCCCACCGTCGGTGAAGATGAACACTGAAGCTTTCTTT.

The chain carries TRBV4-3 and TRBJ2-7; TRBD2 aligns across 8 bases. Germline V gene lookup returns CDR1 LGHNA and CDR2 YSLEER. V was pared by 0 bases and J by 4 bases, with 8 bases of the junction left unmatched. The CDR3 runs to 16 residues. The DNA of the CDR3 is TGCGCCAGCAGCCAAGAGTCCGGACTAGCAGTTTACGAGCAGTACTTC. Its translation: CASSQESGLAVYEQYF.

This sequence joins TRBV7-9 and TRBJ2-3; 11 bases align to TRBD2. V trimming: 5 bases; J trimming: 14 bases; junction bases outside the gene matches: 15. The length of the CDR3 is 15 residues. CDR1 and CDR2 from the germline V gene are SEHNR and FQNEAQ (reference sequence). The CDR3 protein is CASSPTKGLAGGAYF. CDR3 sequence (DNA): TGTGCCAGCAGCCCCACCAAAGGTCTAGCGGGAGGTGCGTATTTT.

V and J are TRBV7-8 and TRBJ2-1; TRBD1 aligns across 11 bases. V lost 5 bases to trimming and J lost 6 bases; unmatched junction nucleotides: 6. CDR3 length equals 15 residues. The V gene's germline CDR1 is SGHVS and CDR2 FQNEAQ. CDR3 in amino acids: CASSASGTGGNEQFF. DNA of the CDR3: TGTGCCAGCAGCGCCTCCGGGACAGGGGGCAATGAGCAGTTCTTC.

The chain links TRBV6-2 or TRBV6-3 to TRBJ2-1; D might be TRBD2 (6 bases). Germline CDR1 reads MNHEY; CDR2 reads SVGEGT. The CDR3 loop spans 14 amino acids. V was clipped by 8 bases and J by 9 bases, with 20 bases between them. CDR3 region: CASGPRISEGEQFF. CDR3 sequence (DNA): TGTGCCAGCGGTCCCCGGATCTCGGAGGGTGAGCAGTTCTTC.

The CDR3 loop reads CASSSDIDGTRYF. CDR3 coding DNA: TGCGCCAGCAGCTCAGACATCGACGGAACTCGGTACTTC. The chain employs TRBV5-1 and TRBJ2-5; no reliable D call. The CDR3 consists of 13 residues. Germline V gene lookup returns CDR1 SGHRS and CDR2 YFSETQ. The V end lost 3 bases, the J end lost 13 bases, and 19 bases lay between the germline ends.